The clone carrying this TCR beta chain was seen a handful of times. The data belong to a study of T-cell reconstitution after alpha-beta-depleted transplantation in children. Unique molecular identifiers featured in how the TCRbeta library was prepared. TCRdb used MiXCR to reprocess the PCR reads, holding one entry per CDR3 protein. The table shows around 500,000 distinct CDR3 sequences, with under 15% occurring only once. The CDR3 consists of 16 residues. The sample consisted of PBMCs from the stem cell graft donor, taken from the stem cell graft. V gene TRBV21-1 combines with J gene TRBJ2-4; the table assigns TRBD1, which was not confirmed against the DNA. TRBV21-1 is a listed pseudogene. This TCR was recovered from a human donor who donated a stem cell graft to a child with combined immunodeficiency. Written as DNA, the CDR3 is TGTGCCAGCAGCAAAGTTTTACAGGGGGCAAGTGGCATTCAGTACTTC. This translates into CASSKVLQGASGIQYF.